The clone carrying this T cell receptor (beta chain) was detected only a few times. Sample time point: sample taken at primary tumor resection. From tumor, nontumor lung or frozen PBMC, whole RNA was taken unsorted for sequencing. The CDR3 is 14 residues long. Trimming left V 2 bases short and J 2 bases short, with 10 bases between. Germline V CDR1 and CDR2: SGHTA, FQGNSA. The sample is drawn from a study of spatial heterogeneity in lung cancer. Turning to the study itself: Alpha-chain sequences were consistently detected in smaller numbers than beta-chain sequences.

Individual TCR cDNA molecules each bore their own unique molecular identifier. TCRdb independently ran MiXCR on the 5' RACE reads; one entry per CDR3 protein. The table shows some 100,000 distinct CDR3 sequences, with approximately 12% occurring only once. Specimen: PBMCs, collected at surgery. The receptor comes from a male donor with early-stage non-small cell lung cancer. The chain carries TRBV7-2 and TRBJ2-7; D unresolved. CDR3: CASSLQNFPYEQYF. In DNA, the CDR3 is TGTGCCAGCAGCTTACAGAACTTCCCCTACGAGCAGTACTTC.